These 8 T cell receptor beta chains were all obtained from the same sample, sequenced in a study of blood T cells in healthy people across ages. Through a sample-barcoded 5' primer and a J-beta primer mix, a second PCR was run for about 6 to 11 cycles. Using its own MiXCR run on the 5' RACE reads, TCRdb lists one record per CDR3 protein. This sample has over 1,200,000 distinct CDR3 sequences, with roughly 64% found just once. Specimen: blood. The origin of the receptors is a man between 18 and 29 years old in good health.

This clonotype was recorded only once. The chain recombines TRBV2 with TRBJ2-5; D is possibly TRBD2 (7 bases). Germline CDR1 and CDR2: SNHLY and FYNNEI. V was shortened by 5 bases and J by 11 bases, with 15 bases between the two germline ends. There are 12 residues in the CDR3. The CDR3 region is CASSWVGGEQYF. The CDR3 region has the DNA TGTGCCAGCAGTTGGGTAGGGGGGGAGCAGTACTTC.

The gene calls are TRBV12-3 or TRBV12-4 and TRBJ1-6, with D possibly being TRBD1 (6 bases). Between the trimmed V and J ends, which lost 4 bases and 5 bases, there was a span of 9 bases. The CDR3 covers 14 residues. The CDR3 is CASSYRENNSPLHF. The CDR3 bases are TGTGCCAGCAGTTACAGGGAGAATAATTCACCCCTCCACTTT.

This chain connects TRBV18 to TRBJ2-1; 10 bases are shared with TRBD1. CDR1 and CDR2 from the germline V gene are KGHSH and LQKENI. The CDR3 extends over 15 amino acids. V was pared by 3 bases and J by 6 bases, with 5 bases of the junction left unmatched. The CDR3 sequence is CASSPSGTGVNEQFF. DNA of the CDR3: TGTGCCAGCTCACCCTCCGGGACAGGGGTCAATGAGCAGTTCTTC.

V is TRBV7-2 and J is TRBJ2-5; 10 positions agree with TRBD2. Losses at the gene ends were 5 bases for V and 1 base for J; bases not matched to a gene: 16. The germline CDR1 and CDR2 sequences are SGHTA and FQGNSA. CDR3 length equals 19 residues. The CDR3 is CASSLGVVAGGPSQETQYF. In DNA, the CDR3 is TGTGCCAGCAGCCTAGGAGTAGTAGCGGGGGGACCTTCCCAAGAGACCCAGTACTTC. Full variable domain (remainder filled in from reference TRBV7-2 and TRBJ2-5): GAGVSQSPSNKVTEKGKDVELRCDPISGHTALYWYRQSLGQGLEFLIYFQGNSAPDKSGLPSDRFSAERTGGSVSTLTIQRTQQEDSAVYLCASSLGVVAGGPSQETQYFGPGTRLLVL.

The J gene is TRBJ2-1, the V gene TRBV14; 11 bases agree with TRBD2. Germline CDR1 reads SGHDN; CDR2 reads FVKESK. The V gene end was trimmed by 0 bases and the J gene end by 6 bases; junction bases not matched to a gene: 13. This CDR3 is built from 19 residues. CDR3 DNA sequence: TGTGCCAGCAGCCAAGAAGGGCCTCATAGGCTAGCGGGAGGCAATGAGCAGTTCTTC. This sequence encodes CASSQEGPHRLAGGNEQFF. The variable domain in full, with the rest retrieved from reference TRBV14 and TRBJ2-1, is EAGVTQFPSHSVIEKGQTVTLRCDPISGHDNLYWYRRVMGKEIKFLLHFVKESKQDESGMPNNRFLAERTGGTYSTLKVQPAELEDSGVYFCASSQEGPHRLAGGNEQFFGPGTRLTVL.

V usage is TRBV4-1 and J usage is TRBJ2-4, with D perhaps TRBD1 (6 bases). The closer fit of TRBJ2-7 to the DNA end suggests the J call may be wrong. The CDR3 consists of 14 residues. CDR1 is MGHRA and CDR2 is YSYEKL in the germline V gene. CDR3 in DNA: TGCGCCAGCAGCCATCAGGGGCGACTTTACGAGCAGTACTTC. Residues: CASSHQGRLYEQYF.

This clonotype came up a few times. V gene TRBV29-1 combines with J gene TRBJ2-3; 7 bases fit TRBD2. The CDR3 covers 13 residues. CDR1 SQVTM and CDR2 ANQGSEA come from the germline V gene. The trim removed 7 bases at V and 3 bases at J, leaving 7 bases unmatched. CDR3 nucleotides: TGCAGCGGTACTCTAGCGGAGACAGATACGCAGTATTTT. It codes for CSGTLAETDTQYF.

The CDR3 DNA reads as TGTGCCAGCAGTAGCTTTCGCTACAATGAGCAGTTCTTC. It yields the protein CASSSFRYNEQFF. This chain links TRBV7-2 with TRBJ2-1; D gene uncertain. Germline values: CDR1 SGHTA, CDR2 FQGNSA. This CDR3 has 13 residues. V was pared by 6 bases and J by 3 bases, with 9 bases between.